A single count supports the clone carrying this T cell receptor beta chain. Sequenced by immunoSEQ multiplex PCR; TCRdb stores in-frame clones only, minus some. The data show under 500,000 clones, approximately 90% seen once. The data belong to a study of blood T cell repertoires in COVID-19. The CDR3 covers 16 residues. Germline V lookup: CDR1 MGHRA, CDR2 YSYEKL. V was pared by 1 base and J by 4 bases, with 11 bases between. V is TRBV4-1 and J is TRBJ2-6; TRBD1 might be the D (6 bases). Sequenced sample: PBMCs or T cells enriched from blood (not recorded which). This TCR came from a man younger than 45 who had recovered from COVID-19. The CDR3, as DNA: TGCGCCAGCAGCCAAGGAGGGGGAGCGGGGGCCAACGTCCTGACTTTC. Its translation: CASSQGGGAGANVLTF.